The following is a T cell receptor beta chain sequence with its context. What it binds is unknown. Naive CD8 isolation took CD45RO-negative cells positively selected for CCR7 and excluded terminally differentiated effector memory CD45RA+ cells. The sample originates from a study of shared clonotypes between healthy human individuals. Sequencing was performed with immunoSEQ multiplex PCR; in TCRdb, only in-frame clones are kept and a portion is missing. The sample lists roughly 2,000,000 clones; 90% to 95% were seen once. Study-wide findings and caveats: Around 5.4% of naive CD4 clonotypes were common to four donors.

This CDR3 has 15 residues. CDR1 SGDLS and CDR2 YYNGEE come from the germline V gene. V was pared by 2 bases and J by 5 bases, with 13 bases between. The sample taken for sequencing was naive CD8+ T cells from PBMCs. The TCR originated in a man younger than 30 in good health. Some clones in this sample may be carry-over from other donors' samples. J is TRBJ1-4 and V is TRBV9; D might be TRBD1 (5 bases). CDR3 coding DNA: TGTGCCAGCAGCGTTGAGGGGAGAGGAAATGAAAAACTGTTTTTT. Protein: CASSVEGRGNEKLFF.